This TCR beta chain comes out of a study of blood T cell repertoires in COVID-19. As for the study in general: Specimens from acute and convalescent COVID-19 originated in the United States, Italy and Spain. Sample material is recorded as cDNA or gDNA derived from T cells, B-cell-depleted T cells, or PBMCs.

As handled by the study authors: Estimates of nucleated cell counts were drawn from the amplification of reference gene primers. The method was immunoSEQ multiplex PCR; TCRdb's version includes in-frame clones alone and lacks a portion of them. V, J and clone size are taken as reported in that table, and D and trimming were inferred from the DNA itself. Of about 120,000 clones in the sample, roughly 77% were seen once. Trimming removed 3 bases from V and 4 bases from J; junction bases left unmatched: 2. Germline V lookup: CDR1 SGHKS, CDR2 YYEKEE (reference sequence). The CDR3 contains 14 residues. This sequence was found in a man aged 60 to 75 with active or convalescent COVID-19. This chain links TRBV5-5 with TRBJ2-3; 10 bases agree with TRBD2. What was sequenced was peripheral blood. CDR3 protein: CASSSGTSADTQYF. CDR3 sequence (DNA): TGTGCCAGCAGCTCCGGGACTAGCGCAGATACGCAGTATTTT. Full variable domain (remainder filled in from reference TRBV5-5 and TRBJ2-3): DAGVTQSPTHLIKTRGQQVTLRCSPISGHKSVSWYQQVLGQGPQFIFQYYEKEERGRGNFPDRFSARQFPNYSSELNVNALLLGDSALYLCASSSGTSADTQYFGPGTRLTVL.